The 14 T cell receptor beta chains reported below all come from one sample, sequenced in a study of OX40 agonist ivuxolimab in advanced cancers. Assay: immunoSEQ multiplex PCR; the TCRdb copy retains only in-frame clones and omits some. The sample shows around 70,000 clones, over 80% of them seen only once. The material sequenced was CD4+ or CD8+ T cells sorted from blood, taken in a trial of the OX40 agonist ivuxolimab. These receptors were obtained from an adult with an advanced solid tumor such as melanoma, head and neck, liver or kidney cancer.

This clone was recorded once. This sequence joins TRBV6-1 and TRBJ2-7; no reliable D call. V shed 0 bases and J shed 6 bases, with 15 bases lying between them. Germline CDR1 and CDR2: MNHNS and SASEGT. This CDR3 contains 15 residues. DNA for the CDR3: TGTGCCAGCAGTGAAGCGCTGCAGCTAGGGCTCGAGCAGTACGTC. This encodes CASSEALQLGLEQYV.

The chain couples TRBV29-1 to TRBJ2-1; D might be TRBD1 (6 bases). This CDR3 is built from 16 residues. V was cut by 4 bases and J by 3 bases, with 19 bases left in between. Germline values: CDR1 SQVTM, CDR2 ANQGSEA. CDR3 sequence: CSVVLLQGRSYNEQFF. The CDR3 DNA reads TGCAGCGTTGTCCTACTACAGGGTAGAAGCTACAATGAGCAGTTCTTC.

The CDR3 loop reads CASSVDGNGYTF. CDR3 sequence (DNA): TGTGCCAGCAGCGTAGACGGGAATGGCTACACCTTC. This chain uses TRBV9 with TRBJ1-2, with D uncertain. The CDR3 consists of 12 residues. Trimming cost V 0 bases and J 6 bases, with 6 bases left between them. The germline V gene encodes CDR1 SGDLS and CDR2 YYNGEE.

The chain links TRBV9 to TRBJ2-6, with D possibly matching TRBD2 (6 bases). This CDR3 is built from 15 residues. V was cut by 2 bases and J by 3 bases, with 9 bases left in between. Germline V CDR1 and CDR2: SGDLS, YYNGEE. The CDR3 region is CASSVTSFGANVLTF. CDR3 DNA sequence: TGTGCCAGCAGCGTCACTAGCTTTGGGGCCAACGTCCTGACTTTC.

This chain links TRBV7-3 with TRBJ2-5; 7 bases agree with TRBD1. The DNA end is more similar to TRBJ2-7, so the J call may be wrong. The CDR3 extends over 15 amino acids. Germline V gene lookup returns CDR1 SGHTA and CDR2 FQGTGA. CDR3 residues: CASSSQGGQDSEQYF. The DNA of the CDR3 is TGTGCCAGCAGCTCGCAAGGGGGCCAAGATAGCGAGCAGTACTTC.

V gene TRBV4-1 combines with J gene TRBJ2-1, with 8 positions matching TRBD1. This CDR3 has 14 residues. V lost 4 bases, J lost 8 bases, and 7 bases stayed unmatched. Germline lookup yields CDR1 MGHRA and CDR2 YSYEKL. The CDR3 loop is CASSPRAGGDEQFF. CDR3 nucleotides: TGCGCCAGCAGCCCTCGAGCAGGGGGCGATGAGCAGTTCTTC.

The chain combines TRBV5-1 with TRBJ2-2; TRBD2 aligns across 8 bases. Germline values: CDR1 SGHRS, CDR2 YFSETQ. There are 16 residues in the CDR3. V shed 4 bases and J 1 base; nucleotides not matched to a gene: 6. This CDR3 is CASSVETSGNTGELFF. CDR3 in DNA: TGCGCCAGCAGCGTGGAAACTAGCGGGAACACCGGGGAGCTGTTTTTT.

This rearrangement joins TRBV2 to TRBJ1-1; tentatively, D is TRBD1 (5 bases). Germline CDR1 and CDR2: SNHLY and FYNNEI. The V gene lost 2 bases and the J gene lost 3 bases, with 10 bases spanning the gap. The CDR3 has 14 residues. CDR3 sequence: CASSERGGDTEAFF. CDR3 nucleotides: TGTGCCAGCAGTGAAAGGGGCGGAGACACTGAAGCTTTCTTT.

The rearrangement links TRBV4-1 to TRBJ2-7; tentative D call: TRBD2 (5 bases). The V gene's germline CDR1 is MGHRA and CDR2 YSYEKL. With 4 bases removed from V and 4 bases from J, the gap between germline ends came to 11 bases. CDR3 size: 13 residues. In nucleotides, the CDR3 is TGCGCCAGCAGCCCAAGCGGTACGTACGAGCAGTACGTC. Translating gives CASSPSGTYEQYV.

The V call is TRBV4-2, the J call TRBJ2-1, with no clear D. This CDR3 region has 12 residues. The germline CDR1 and CDR2 sequences are LGHNA and YNFKEQ. V lost 0 bases, J lost 9 bases, and 6 bases lay in between. The CDR3 protein is CASSQDMSEQFF. CDR3 coding DNA: TGTGCCAGCAGCCAAGATATGAGTGAGCAGTTCTTC.

V gene TRBV4-2 combines with J gene TRBJ2-7, with TRBD1 identical over 10 bases. Germline CDR1 LGHNA, CDR2 YNFKEQ. This CDR3 has 13 amino acids. The ends lost 5 bases at V and 4 bases at J; junction bases unmatched: 2. The CDR3 bases are TGTGCCAGCAGCAGGGACAGGGGTTACGAGCAGTACGTC. Translating it yields CASSRDRGYEQYV.

This chain connects TRBV29-1 to TRBJ2-7, with D possibly matching TRBD2 (6 bases). The CDR3 totals 13 residues. Germline V gene lookup returns CDR1 SQVTM and CDR2 ANQGSEA. V shed 4 bases and J shed 1 base, with 11 bases lying between them. DNA for the CDR3: TGCAGCGTTGCCATTCGGGGGTCCTACGAGCAGTACTTC. Protein sequence: CSVAIRGSYEQYF.

V and J are TRBV13 and TRBJ2-7; maybe TRBD1 (6 bases). The CDR3 sequence is 14 residues long. V shed 5 bases and J shed 3 bases, with 14 bases lying between them. Germline V gives CDR1 PRHDT, CDR2 FYEKMQ (reference sequence). The CDR3 protein is CASSPPDRHYEQYV. Here the CDR3 DNA reads TGTGCCAGCAGCCCCCCCGACAGGCACTACGAGCAGTACGTC.

The rearrangement joins TRBV29-1 to TRBJ1-1, with D unresolved. The CDR3 has 10 residues. The V end lost 4 bases, the J end lost 7 bases, and 7 bases lay between the germline ends. Looked up from germline, CDR1 is SQVTM and CDR2 is ANQGSEA. CDR3 bases: TGCAGCGTTGTAGGCCTTGAAGCTTTCTTT. Amino acid sequence: CSVVGLEAFF.